Below, 22 T cell receptor beta chains from the same sample are listed, as sequenced in a study of blood T cell repertoires in COVID-19. Libraries were prepared by immunoSEQ multiplex PCR; TCRdb keeps only in-frame clonotypes and omits some of them. The data contain roughly 97,000 clones, about 80% of them singletons. The sequencing input was peripheral blood. These receptors came from a man aged 70-80 years with acute or convalescent COVID-19.

The chain is built from TRBV19 and TRBJ2-4; 7 bases are shared with TRBD1. Trimming at V came to 5 bases and at J to 5 bases, leaving 6 bases not matched to a gene. The CDR3 is 14 residues long. Looked up from germline, CDR1 is LNHDA and CDR2 is SQIVND (reference sequence). The CDR3 nucleotides are TGTGCCAGTAGTGCAGGGGGTTACGAAAACATTCAGTACTTC. Protein: CASSAGGYENIQYF.

The CDR3 region is CSASSRLRAGDTQYF. The CDR3 DNA reads TGCAGTGCTAGTTCTCGACTCCGAGCGGGGGATACGCAGTATTTT. The chain uses TRBV20-1 and TRBJ2-3, with TRBD2 identical over 7 bases. CDR1 and CDR2 from the germline V gene are DFQATT and SNEGSKA (reference sequence). The J segment lost 6 bases and the V segment lost 3 bases, leaving 12 bases of the junction unmatched. The CDR3 has 15 amino acids.

The chain combines TRBV4-1 with TRBJ1-6; possible D gene TRBD1, 5 bases. There are 17 residues in the CDR3. Germline V gene data show CDR1 as MGHRA and CDR2 as YSYEKL. Trimming stripped 4 bases from V and 0 bases from J, with 13 bases between. CDR3 DNA: TGCGCCAGCAGCCCGGGACTGTTGAGCTCCTATAATTCACCCCTCCACTTT. Amino acid sequence: CASSPGLLSSYNSPLHF.

This rearrangement joins TRBV7-9 to TRBJ2-7; 16 nucleotides line up with TRBD2. V was clipped by 4 bases and J by 3 bases; unmatched bases: 12. The CDR3 consists of 19 residues. Germline V gene sequence: CDR1 SEHNR, CDR2 FQNEAQ (reference sequence). CDR3 protein: CASSSAAGLAGGGNYEQYF. The CDR3 nucleotides are TGTGCCAGCAGCTCCGCCGCGGGACTAGCGGGAGGGGGGAACTACGAGCAGTACTTC.

The rearrangement joins TRBV12-3 or TRBV12-4 to TRBJ2-7, with TRBD2 as a possible D gene (6 bases). V lost 6 bases and J 5 bases, leaving 14 bases between the germline ends. The CDR3 consists of 13 residues. CDR3 amino acids: CASRAGPRNEQYF. The CDR3 bases are TGTGCCAGCAGGGCGGGACCTCGTAACGAGCAGTACTTC.

The rearrangement uses TRBV7-9 and TRBJ1-4, with D perhaps matching TRBD1 (5 bases). V was shortened by 5 bases and J by 1 base, with 11 bases between the two germline ends. Germline values: CDR1 SEHNR, CDR2 FQNEAQ (reference sequence). The CDR3 contains 15 residues. CDR3 bases: TGTGCCAGCAGCCCGGGGGGAGGAACTAATGAAAAACTGTTTTTT. Its protein is CASSPGGGTNEKLFF.

With regard to this clone: This could be a read error, since a much larger clone is one nucleotide away. Additional DNA sequences in this sample encode the identical CDR3. J is TRBJ2-1 and V is TRBV7-3; D possibly corresponds to TRBD1 (6 bases). Germline V CDR1 and CDR2: SGHTA, FQGTGA. This CDR3 spans 13 amino acids. Trimming stripped 5 bases from V and 5 bases from J, with 10 bases between. The CDR3 sequence is CASSTGQNNEQFF. The CDR3 DNA follows: TGTGCCAGCAGCACCGGACAGAACAATGAGCAGTTCTTC.

The V gene is TRBV4-3, the J gene TRBJ1-1; the match to TRBD1 covers 10 bases. The V and J ends lost 0 bases and 4 bases, in that order; junction bases with no gene match: 5. CDR1 is LGHNA, CDR2 YSLEER, per germline. This CDR3 has 16 residues. In DNA form, the CDR3 reads TGCGCCAGCAGCCAAGAAGGGACAGGGGCTGTCACTGAAGCTTTCTTT. Encoded protein: CASSQEGTGAVTEAFF.

The chain is built from TRBV28 and TRBJ1-5; 7 bases are shared with TRBD1. The J segment lost 4 bases and the V segment lost 3 bases, leaving 3 bases of the junction unmatched. The germline CDR1 and CDR2 sequences are MDHEN and SYDVKM. The CDR3 runs 14 residues. This CDR3 is CASSFPQGNQPQHF. In DNA, the CDR3 is TGTGCCAGCAGTTTCCCACAGGGGAATCAGCCCCAGCATTTT.

The chain is built from TRBV5-1 and TRBJ2-7; D is unclear. The CDR3 is 13 amino acids. CDR1 and CDR2 from the germline V gene are SGHRS and YFSETQ. Trimming removed 4 bases at V and 4 bases at J, with 12 bases between. CDR3 nucleotide sequence: TGCGCCAGCAGCCCCCCGAGTTCGTACGAGCAGTACTTC. It translates to CASSPPSSYEQYF.

The gene calls are TRBV7-9 and TRBJ2-1; 11 bases are a match to TRBD2. Unmatched junction bases numbered 10, after V lost 5 bases and J lost 7 bases. CDR1 and CDR2 (germline): SEHNR, FQNEAQ (reference sequence). This CDR3 comprises 16 residues. The CDR3 sequence: CASSPLTSGIGNEQFF. For the CDR3, the DNA is TGTGCCAGCAGCCCCTTGACTAGCGGGATAGGAAATGAGCAGTTCTTC.

V is TRBV27 and J is TRBJ2-1; D call uncertain. Germline CDR1 MNHEY, CDR2 SMNVEV (reference sequence). The CDR3 is made up of 14 amino acids. V was clipped by 5 bases and J by 4 bases, with 12 bases between them. The DNA of the CDR3 is TGTGCCAGCAGTCCCTCCCGAACTTACAATGAGCAGTTCTTC. This gives the protein CASSPSRTYNEQFF.

The rearrangement links TRBV28 to TRBJ1-4; D is perhaps TRBD1 (5 bases). CDR3 length equals 14 residues. Germline V gene lookup returns CDR1 MDHEN and CDR2 SYDVKM. Trimming removed 6 bases at V and 8 bases at J, with 16 bases between. The CDR3 coding sequence is TGTGCCAGCAGCTTGGGGCAGCACACGGAAAAACTGTTTTTT. Its translation is CASSLGQHTEKLFF.

This chain links TRBV11-2 with TRBJ1-6; 10 bases agree with TRBD1. Germline CDR1 is SGHAT and CDR2 is FQNNGV. The CDR3 extends over 15 amino acids. Trimming took 5 bases from V and 7 from J; bases not matched to a gene: 5. In DNA form, the CDR3 reads TGTGCCAGCAGCGGACAGGGGGGCAGAAATTCACCCCTCCACTTT. The encoded protein is CASSGQGGRNSPLHF.

V is TRBV28 and J is TRBJ1-1; TRBD1 is a possible D gene (6 bases). Trimming left V 10 bases short and J 6 bases short, with 12 bases between. This CDR3 region has 11 residues. The germline gives CDR1 MDHEN, CDR2 SYDVKM. The CDR3 nucleotides read TGTGCCACCGGGGGGGCGGCTGAAGCTTTCTTT. This encodes CATGGAAEAFF. The variable domain in full, completed from reference TRBV28 and TRBJ1-1, reads DVKVTQSSRYLVKRTGEKVFLECVQDMDHENMFWYRQDPGLGLRLIYFSYDVKMKEKGDIPEGYSVSREKKERFSLILESASTNQTSMYLCATGGAAEAFFGQGTRLTVV.

The chain combines TRBV18 with TRBJ2-2; D uncertain. CDR1 is KGHSH, CDR2 LQKENI, per germline. This CDR3 is 13 amino acids long. V lost 3 bases and J lost 1, with 3 bases in between. The CDR3 loop reads CASSPRNTGELFF. The CDR3 bases are TGTGCCAGCTCACCGCGGAACACCGGGGAGCTGTTTTTT.

The gene calls are TRBV7-3 and TRBJ1-2; no clear D. Germline CDR1 SGHTA, CDR2 FQGTGA. This CDR3 region has 13 residues. Trimming pared 3 bases from V and 8 bases from J, leaving 13 bases between. The DNA of the CDR3 is TGTGCCAGCAGCTTCCAAACTGGGAGGGGCTACACCTTC. This codes for CASSFQTGRGYTF.

The gene calls are TRBV4-1 and TRBJ1-5, with TRBD1 matching over 7 bases. CDR3 length: 17 residues. CDR1 MGHRA and CDR2 YSYEKL come from the germline V gene. V shed 1 base, J shed 3 bases, and the junction held 9 bases outside the gene matches. The CDR3 spells CASSQGRGQGPNQPQHF. CDR3 DNA sequence: TGCGCCAGCAGCCAAGGGAGGGGGCAGGGACCCAATCAGCCCCAGCATTTT.

DNA of the CDR3: TGTGCCAGCAGTTCAACAGGGGAAGTCAGGAAGACCCAGTACTTC. It translates to CASSSTGEVRKTQYF. This chain links TRBV6-6 with TRBJ2-5; 7 bases map to TRBD1. Germline V gene sequence: CDR1 MNHNY, CDR2 SVGAGI (reference sequence). V trimming: 4 bases; J trimming: 6 bases; junction bases outside the gene matches: 11. CDR3 size: 15 residues.

The rearrangement joins TRBV30 to TRBJ1-2, with D maybe TRBD1 (6 bases). Trimming took 3 bases from V and 6 from J, leaving 20 bases between them. This CDR3 comprises 15 residues. Germline V lookup: CDR1 GTSNPN, CDR2 SVGIG (reference sequence). In DNA, the CDR3 is TGTGCCTGGAGCGCTTTCGCGTCCGGGGACAATGGCTACACCTTC. This gives the protein CAWSAFASGDNGYTF.

The chain uses TRBV28 and TRBJ1-1; 7 bases align to TRBD1. The germline V gene encodes CDR1 MDHEN and CDR2 SYDVKM. V shed 5 bases, J shed 8 bases, and the junction held 11 bases outside the gene matches. This CDR3 region has 14 residues. This chain's CDR3 is CASSLQGRHGEAFF. Written as DNA, the CDR3 is TGTGCCAGCAGTCTACAGGGGAGACACGGGGAAGCTTTCTTT.

The chain carries TRBV18 and TRBJ2-5; D is undetermined. Between the trimmed V and J ends, which lost 2 bases and 7 bases, there was a span of 11 bases. The germline V gene has CDR1 KGHSH and CDR2 LQKENI. The CDR3 covers 13 residues. CDR3 bases: TGTGCCAGCTCACCAGACACAGTCGGGACCCAGTACTTC. It codes for CASSPDTVGTQYF.